The clone carrying this T cell receptor (beta chain) was counted ten times or more. What it recognizes is unknown. From RNA transcripts, TCR beta CDR3 regions were amplified. With the HTBI primer set, the TCR CDR3 went through a first round of RT-PCR. MiXCR, run by TCRdb on the multiplex PCR reads, gives a single entry per CDR3 protein. In the table there are more than 300,000 distinct CDR3 sequences, roughly 15% of which are singletons. This record comes from a study of T cells in Graves' hyperthyroidism and ophthalmopathy. At the level of the study: Peripheral blood draws took place at initial diagnosis, ahead of any treatment.

Findings and caveats of the study: Ophthalmopathy stood apart from stable hyperthyroidism in a 13 V-J model.

The CDR3 length is 12 residues. Per germline, CDR1 MNHNS and CDR2 SASEGT. The V end lost 3 bases, the J end lost 4 bases, and 6 bases lay between the germline ends. The sequenced sample was blood. The rearrangement joins TRBV6-1 to TRBJ1-2; D gene uncertain. This clonotype was sampled from a woman aged 30 to 39 with Graves' ophthalmopathy. In DNA, the CDR3 is TGTGCCAGCAGTGATTGGACCTATGGCTACACCTTC. Encoded protein: CASSDWTYGYTF.